This T cell receptor (beta chain) was recovered during a study of blood T cell repertoires in COVID-19. On the study more broadly: Samples of COVID-19 (acute and convalescent) were obtained from the United States, Italy and Spain.

Method: immunoSEQ multiplex PCR; TCRdb's copy keeps in-frame clones and lacks some. The sample lists under 250,000 clones, roughly 82% occurring once. V lost 6 bases to trimming and J lost 6 bases, with 11 bases between them. Per the germline V gene, CDR1 is MDHEN and CDR2 is SYDVKM. This CDR3 region has 13 residues. Sequencing was done on a sample of peripheral blood. The chain recombines TRBV28 with TRBJ1-4; D remains unclear. The TCR sequence derives from a man in his fifties or sixties with active or convalescent COVID-19. The CDR3 DNA sequence: TGTGCCAGCAGGACAACTTCGGATGAAAAACTGTTTTTT. Amino acid sequence: CASRTTSDEKLFF.